Given below is one TCR beta chain in context. Its binding antigen is unknown. Per-base quality was not reported, and no clone a single base away is much larger than it. The CDR3 numbers 15 residues from cysteine through phenylalanine. The read is trimmed to its CDR3 DNA, 45 bases read in frame from base 1. The junction shows trimming of 4 bases on V and 0 bases on J, plus 12 bases between the germline ends. CDR1 LNHDA and CDR2 SQIVND were looked up in the germline V gene (reference sequence). What this sample's time point label stands for: about 28 days (+/-7) after the second vaccine dose. Because spike-specific TCR depth and breadth did not differ between the two schedules, AZD1222 recipients who got a second dose at roughly 4 weeks were pooled with those who got a second dose at roughly 12 weeks. Vaccinee samples were obtained from the UK trials COV001 and COV002, which included a single-blind randomized controlled phase 2/3 trial of AZD1222 (ChAdOx1 nCoV-19) in healthy adults. For TCRbeta chain sequencing, PBMC samples were collected from trial participants at day 0 and at day 28 after the second dose.

The data were obtained in a study of T cell responses to AZD1222 COVID-19 vaccine (dated by TCRdb to the early 2020s). General notes on the study: A total of under 250 trial participants underwent TCR sequencing, of whom nearly 210 had received two doses of AZD1222 and around 26 had received two doses of the MenACWY control vaccine. Trial participants were enrolled by age into 18-55, 56-69 and 70-plus year subgroups, with roughly 160, 29 and 62 TCR-sequenced participants respectively.

The CDR3 regions of human TCRbeta chains were analyzed by immunosequencing. On the authors' methods: Repertoire TCRs were checked for matches against a reference library of SARS-CoV-2-specific TCRs that had been generated using the MIRA antigen-specificity platform. Breadth was defined as the fraction of unique TCRs that were SARS-CoV-2-associated, and depth was defined as the fraction of total T cells that were SARS-CoV-2-associated. Each spike-specific TCR was assigned to its reactive spike region and to a CD4 or CD8 class using the MIRA data. Log10-transformed breadth and depth values were compared by one-way ANOVA with Sidak's multiple comparisons tests. TCRdb carries this immuneACCESS record with in-frame sequences only. Its versions omit some clonotypes, under half of them owing to an unresolved V gene in the studies checked, with the rest unexplained. V and J calls and clone size come straight from that table; D and trimming were deduced from the DNA. The sample table lists 83,000 or so clones, around 90% of them with a count of one. About 29% of the sample goes to the ten largest clones.

Study-wide conclusions, independent of this receptor: Conclusions about previously exposed vaccinees were limited because only six AZD1222 recipients were SARS-CoV-2 seropositive at baseline. Epitopes outside the regions mutated in the B.1.351 and B.1.1.7 variants were reportedly recognized by nearly half of the unique spike-specific TCRs. The 56-69-year group was small, and its depth increase did not reach significance, likely because of low power. Most participants were white British and females outnumbered males, and the authors suggested that clonal diversity may have been underestimated. Spike-specific TCR breadth and depth rose significantly after two AZD1222 doses compared with day 0 and with MenACWY recipients. Because no samples from the day 14 peak response were available, repertoires could be characterized only after the peak T cell response. CD4 TCRs associated with the vaccine covered the entire spike protein, and the dominant responses were in regions 160-218 and 743-854.

Sequencing used peripheral blood, obtained 28 days after the second AZD1222 dose. The sequence joins TRBV19 to TRBJ1-2; 5 matching bases give a weak D call of TRBD1. The receptor was derived from an adult who received the AZD1222 COVID-19 vaccine. The sequenced DNA: TGTGCCAGTAGTAGAAGACAGACATCTAACTATGGCTACACCTTC. The resulting protein is CASSRRQTSNYGYTF.